The clone carrying this T cell receptor beta chain was counted between two and nine times. The target antigen is unknown. V was pared by 4 bases and J by 8 bases, with 11 bases between. The CDR3 sequence is 13 residues long. Germline V CDR1 and CDR2: LNHDA, SQIVND (reference sequence). The data were taken from a study of shared clonotypes between healthy human individuals. Study-level findings and limits: The sole specimen, blood, was sampled, and tissue repertoires likely differ.

Naive CD8 cells, CD45RO-negative and positively selected for CCR7, excluded terminally differentiated effector memory CD45RA+ cells. All the donors were Caucasian adults who lived in Nashville, Tennessee. Profiling relied on immunoSEQ multiplex PCR, and the TCRdb table lists in-frame clones only, not all of them. The data hold about 1.9 million clones, with just over 90% observed a single time. This chain uses TRBV19 with TRBJ1-4, with D maybe TRBD1 (5 bases). The receptor was derived from a young man in good health. Some clones in this sample may be carry-over from other donors' samples. Sequenced material: naive CD8+ T cells from PBMCs. CDR3 nucleotide sequence: TGTGCCAGTAGTACCATTCGGGGCGAAAAACTGTTTTTT. It specifies CASSTIRGEKLFF.